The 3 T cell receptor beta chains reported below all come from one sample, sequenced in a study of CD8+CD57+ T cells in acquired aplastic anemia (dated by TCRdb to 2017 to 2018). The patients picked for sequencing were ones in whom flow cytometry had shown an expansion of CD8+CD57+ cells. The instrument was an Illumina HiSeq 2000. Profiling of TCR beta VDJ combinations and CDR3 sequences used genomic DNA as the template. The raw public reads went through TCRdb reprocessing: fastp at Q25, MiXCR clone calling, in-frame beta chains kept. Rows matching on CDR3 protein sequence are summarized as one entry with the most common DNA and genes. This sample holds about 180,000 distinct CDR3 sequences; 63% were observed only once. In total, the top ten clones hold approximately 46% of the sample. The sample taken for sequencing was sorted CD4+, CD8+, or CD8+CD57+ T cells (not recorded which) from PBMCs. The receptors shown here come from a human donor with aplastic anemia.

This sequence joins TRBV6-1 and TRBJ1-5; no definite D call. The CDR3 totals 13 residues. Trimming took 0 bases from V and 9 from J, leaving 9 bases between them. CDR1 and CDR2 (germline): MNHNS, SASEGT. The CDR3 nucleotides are TGTGCCAGCAGTGAAGCCCTCCGGGGGCCCCAGCATTTT. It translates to CASSEALRGPQHF.

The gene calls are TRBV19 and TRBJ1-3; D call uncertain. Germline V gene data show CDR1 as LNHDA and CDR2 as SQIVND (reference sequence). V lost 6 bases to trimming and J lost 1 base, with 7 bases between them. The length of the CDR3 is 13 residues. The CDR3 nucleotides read TGTGCCAGTAGCCTTGATTCTGGAAACACCATATATTTT. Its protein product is CASSLDSGNTIYF.

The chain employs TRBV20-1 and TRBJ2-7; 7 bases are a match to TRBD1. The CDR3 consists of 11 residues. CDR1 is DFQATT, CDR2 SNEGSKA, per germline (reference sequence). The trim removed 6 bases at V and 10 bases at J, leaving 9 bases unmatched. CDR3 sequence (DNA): TGCAGTGCAGGACAGGCCCTATTTCAGTACTTC. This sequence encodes CSAGQALFQYF.